These 31 T cell receptor beta chains originate from one sample sequenced in a study of T-cell reconstitution after alpha-beta-depleted transplantation in children. The authors prepared the TCRbeta library with unique molecular identifiers. Each CDR3 protein gets one entry after TCRdb re-called the PCR reads with MiXCR. The sample yields fewer than 200,000 distinct CDR3 sequences, about 6.4% seen once. The input for sequencing was PBMCs from the stem cell graft donor, taken from the stem cell graft. The receptors here all came from a human donor who donated a stem cell graft to a child with Wiskott-Aldrich syndrome.

This clonotype came up many times. This rearrangement joins TRBV7-2 to TRBJ2-1; D is unresolved. V shed 0 bases and J shed 7 bases, with 7 bases lying between them. Germline V gene sequence: CDR1 SGHTA, CDR2 FQGNSA. The CDR3 sequence is 13 residues long. DNA of the CDR3: TGTGCCAGCAGCTTAGCGTGGGATAATGAGCAGTTCTTC. Amino acid sequence: CASSLAWDNEQFF. Full variable domain (remainder filled in from reference TRBV7-2 and TRBJ2-1): GAGVSQSPSNKVTEKGKDVELRCDPISGHTALYWYRQSLGQGLEFLIYFQGNSAPDKSGLPSDRFSAERTGGSVSTLTIQRTQQEDSAVYLCASSLAWDNEQFFGPGTRLTVL.

This clonotype was picked up many times. This chain joins TRBV6-5 and TRBJ2-5, with D possibly TRBD1 on 7 matching bases. CDR3 length: 17 amino acids. Germline CDR1 and CDR2: MNHEY and SVGAGI. V gave up 2 bases and J gave up 3 bases, with 19 bases separating them. This CDR3 reads CASSYRSQGGFEETQYF. CDR3 coding DNA: TGTGCCAGCAGTTACAGATCCCAGGGGGGCTTCGAAGAGACCCAGTACTTC.

This clonotype occurred many times. This rearrangement joins TRBV5-1 to TRBJ2-3, with D tentatively TRBD2 (5 bases). This CDR3 has 14 residues. Trimming left V 0 bases short and J 2 bases short, with 7 bases between. Germline V gives CDR1 SGHRS, CDR2 YFSETQ. CDR3 nucleotides: TGCGCCAGCAGCTTGGAGCGGAACACAGATACGCAGTATTTT. Amino acid sequence: CASSLERNTDTQYF. Based on the CDR3 plus reference TRBV5-1 and TRBJ2-3, the full variable domain is KAGVTQTPRYLIKTRGQQVTLSCSPISGHRSVSWYQQTPGQGLQFLFEYFSETQRNKGNFPGRFSGRQFSNSRSEMNVSTLELGDSALYLCASSLERNTDTQYFGPGTRLTVL.

This clonotype was recorded many times. The CDR3 here is CASSWTGTGGNEQFF. The DNA for the CDR3 is TGCGCCAGCAGCTGGACCGGGACAGGGGGCAATGAGCAGTTCTTC. This chain links TRBV5-1 with TRBJ2-1; 11 bases are shared with TRBD1. This CDR3 has 15 amino acids. The germline gives CDR1 SGHRS, CDR2 YFSETQ. The trim removed 3 bases at V and 6 bases at J, leaving 5 bases unmatched.

This clonotype appeared a few times. The chain joins TRBV27 to TRBJ1-1; D might be TRBD1 (5 bases). V was shortened by 4 bases and J by 4 bases, with 10 bases between the two germline ends. This CDR3 region has 13 residues. The V gene's germline CDR1 is MNHEY and CDR2 SMNVEV (reference sequence). The CDR3 region is CASSSGGSTEAFF. The CDR3, as DNA: TGTGCCAGCAGTTCGGGGGGGAGCACTGAAGCTTTCTTT.

This clonotype was detected many times. The genes are TRBV7-2 and TRBJ2-7, with D possibly matching TRBD2 (6 bases). V was clipped by 2 bases and J by 0 bases, with 8 bases between them. This CDR3 is built from 14 residues. Germline values: CDR1 SGHTA, CDR2 FQGNSA. The CDR3 loop is CASSLMEGSYEQYF. The CDR3 nucleotides read TGTGCCAGCAGCTTAATGGAGGGCTCCTACGAGCAGTACTTC.

This clonotype was seen many times. The chain recombines TRBV20-1 with TRBJ2-7, with 9 positions matching TRBD1. Germline V gives CDR1 DFQATT, CDR2 SNEGSKA (reference sequence). The CDR3 runs to 11 residues. J gave up 6 bases and V 6 bases, and 3 bases lay outside the gene matches. CDR3 in amino acids: CSARTGAEQYF. CDR3 bases: TGCAGTGCCAGGACAGGGGCCGAGCAGTACTTC.

Only a few counts were recorded for this clonotype. The J gene is TRBJ1-5, the V gene TRBV6-2 or TRBV6-3, with D possibly being TRBD1 (5 bases). The CDR3 sequence is 15 residues long. CDR1 is MNHEY, CDR2 SVGEGT, per germline. V was clipped by 6 bases and J by 1 base, with 13 bases between them. The chain's CDR3 is CASSFREMSNQPQHF. The CDR3 DNA reads TGTGCCAGCAGCTTCAGGGAAATGAGCAATCAGCCCCAGCATTTT.

This clonotype was counted at least ten times. J is TRBJ2-5 and V is TRBV6-2 or TRBV6-3, with 13 bases aligning to TRBD2. Germline V lookup: CDR1 MNHEY, CDR2 SVGEGT. CDR3 size: 13 residues. Trimming cost V 7 bases and J 13 bases; bases outside gene matches: 9. CDR3 sequence reads: CASTLGLAGPPYF. CDR3 nucleotide sequence: TGTGCCAGCACCTTGGGACTAGCGGGACCGCCGTACTTC.

V is TRBV20-1 and J is TRBJ2-4, with D possibly matching TRBD2 (5 bases). CDR1 and CDR2 from the germline V gene are DFQATT and SNEGSKA (reference sequence). Trimming pared 6 bases from V and 5 bases from J, leaving 11 bases between. This CDR3 is 12 amino acids long. The CDR3 here is CSAVARQNIQYF. For the CDR3, the DNA is TGCAGTGCCGTAGCGAGACAAAACATTCAGTACTTC.

This clonotype was found many times. The chain employs TRBV20-1 and TRBJ2-3; tentatively, D is TRBD1 (6 bases). The V end lost 1 base, the J end lost 1 base, and 15 bases lay between the germline ends. CDR3 size: 16 residues. CDR1 DFQATT and CDR2 SNEGSKA come from the germline V gene (reference sequence). The CDR3 nucleotides read TGCAGTGCTAGAGCGAATGGGGGCATCGGCACAGATACGCAGTATTTT. It yields the protein CSARANGGIGTDTQYF.

This clonotype was seen repeatedly, ten times or more. The chain recombines TRBV29-1 with TRBJ2-7; the D gene could be TRBD1 or TRBD2 (5 bases each). The CDR3 consists of 11 residues. The germline V gene has CDR1 SQVTM and CDR2 ANQGSEA. V was trimmed by 7 bases and J by 5 bases, leaving 12 bases between them. CDR3 coding DNA: TGCAGCGGGGGACGGCAGGACGAGCAGTACTTC. Its translation: CSGGRQDEQYF.

This clonotype was counted at least ten times. The V and J genes are TRBV7-6 and TRBJ1-4, with 7 bases matching TRBD1. Germline lookup yields CDR1 SGHVS and CDR2 FNYEAQ. This CDR3 comprises 17 residues. J lost 0 bases, V lost 1 base, and 5 bases had no gene match. In DNA, the CDR3 is TGTGCCAGCAGCTTAGGGGGACAGACTGCAACTAATGAAAAACTGTTTTTT. As protein: CASSLGGQTATNEKLFF.

This clonotype was seen only a few times. The genes are TRBV7-8 and TRBJ1-3, with no clear D. V lost 3 bases and J lost 0, with 3 bases in between. The V gene's germline CDR1 is SGHVS and CDR2 FQNEAQ. The CDR3 length is 13 residues. The DNA of the CDR3 is TGTGCCAGCAGCTTCAACTCTGGAAACACCATATATTTT. It is translated as CASSFNSGNTIYF. Full variable domain (outside the CDR3, taken from reference TRBV7-8 and TRBJ1-3): GAGVSQSPRYKVAKRGQDVALRCDPISGHVSLFWYQQALGQGPEFLTYFQNEAQLDKSGLPSDRFFAERPEGSVSTLKIQRTQQEDSAVYLCASSFNSGNTIYFGEGSWLTVV.

This clonotype was detected a few times. The chain employs TRBV7-2 and TRBJ1-5; D might be TRBD1 (5 bases). Trimming removed 4 bases from V and 5 bases from J, with 15 bases in between. This CDR3 region has 15 residues. The germline V gene encodes CDR1 SGHTA and CDR2 FQGNSA. CDR3 sequence: CASSSSGAPDQPQHF. CDR3 DNA sequence: TGTGCCAGCAGCTCCTCCGGGGCCCCAGATCAGCCCCAGCATTTT.

In its sample, this clonotype was seen many times. The chain employs TRBV2 and TRBJ1-6; no reliable D call. Germline V lookup: CDR1 SNHLY, CDR2 FYNNEI. The CDR3 sequence is 15 residues long. V lost 3 bases and J 8 bases, leaving 14 bases between the germline ends. The CDR3 is CASSDVMGVDSPLHF. CDR3 bases: TGTGCCAGCAGTGACGTCATGGGTGTGGATTCACCCCTCCACTTT.

This clonotype has a handful of counts. The J gene is TRBJ1-2, the V gene TRBV5-1, with D uncertain. This CDR3 spans 17 amino acids. In germline, CDR1 is SGHRS, CDR2 YFSETQ. V dropped 0 bases and J dropped 4 bases, with 19 bases sitting between them. CDR3 region: CASSLEVTWAGGYGYTF. The CDR3 DNA reads as TGCGCCAGCAGCTTGGAAGTGACGTGGGCCGGCGGCTATGGCTACACCTTC.

This clonotype was seen ten or more times. The genes are TRBV12-3 or TRBV12-4 and TRBJ2-7, with D maybe TRBD2 (7 bases). V lost 3 bases and J lost 3, with 12 bases in between. The CDR3 loop spans 14 amino acids. CDR3 DNA sequence: TGTGCCAGCAGTTTTGGGGGAGGGGGCTACGAGCAGTACTTC. Protein product: CASSFGGGGYEQYF.

This chain connects TRBV10-1 to TRBJ2-5, with D possibly being TRBD1 or TRBD2 (6 bases each). The germline V gene encodes CDR1 WNHNN and CDR2 SYGVQD (reference sequence). V was clipped by 4 bases and J by 4 bases, with 13 bases between them. The CDR3 has 14 amino acids. The DNA for the CDR3 is TGCGCCAGCAGTGGGGGGGCTAATCGAGAGACCCAGTACTTC. Encoded protein: CASSGGANRETQYF.

The table lists this clonotype with many counts. J is TRBJ1-2 and V is TRBV5-1; D is possibly TRBD1 (5 bases). This CDR3 spans 13 amino acids. V was trimmed by 5 bases and J by 2 bases, leaving 10 bases between them. CDR1 is SGHRS, CDR2 YFSETQ, per germline. In DNA form, the CDR3 reads TGCGCCAGCAGTTGGGGGAGCAACTATGGCTACACCTTC. Translating it yields CASSWGSNYGYTF.

This clonotype has just a few counts. The V gene is TRBV6-1, the J gene TRBJ1-1, with 7 bases identical to TRBD1. The CDR3 runs 16 residues. V was clipped by 4 bases and J by 3 bases; unmatched bases: 11. Germline V CDR1 and CDR2: MNHNS, SASEGT. The CDR3, as DNA: TGTGCCAGCAGTGTAAGGCTGGGCAGGGGGGACACTGAAGCTTTCTTT. It codes for CASSVRLGRGDTEAFF.

The chain carries TRBV2 and TRBJ2-6; perhaps D is TRBD1 or TRBD2 (5 bases each). The CDR3 has 14 residues. V dropped 4 bases and J dropped 2 bases, with 6 bases sitting between them. Germline CDR1 and CDR2: SNHLY and FYNNEI. CDR3 sequence: CASSGGAGANVLTF. The DNA of the CDR3 is TGTGCCAGCAGTGGAGGGGCTGGGGCCAACGTCCTGACTTTC.

At least ten counts were recorded for this clonotype. J is TRBJ2-2 and V is TRBV15; D is undetermined. The V gene's germline CDR1 is LNHNV and CDR2 YYDKDF (reference sequence). V gave up 3 bases and J gave up 7 bases, with 15 bases separating them. The CDR3 loop spans 15 amino acids. The CDR3 region has the DNA TGTGCCACCAGCAGCCGACACGTTTCGGGCGGGGAGCTGTTTTTT. It codes for CATSSRHVSGGELFF.

Only a few counts were recorded for this clonotype. V gene TRBV27 combines with J gene TRBJ2-5; D is unclear. Trimming took 8 bases from V and 2 from J, leaving 6 bases between them. In germline, CDR1 is MNHEY, CDR2 SMNVEV (reference sequence). The length of the CDR3 is 11 residues. CDR3 residues: CASGPQETQYF. The CDR3 coding sequence is TGTGCCAGCGGACCTCAAGAGACCCAGTACTTC.

This clonotype was detected ten times or more. The gene calls are TRBV6-5 and TRBJ1-2; D is perhaps TRBD1 (5 bases). The CDR3 is made up of 14 amino acids. V dropped 2 bases and J dropped 5 bases, with 12 bases sitting between them. In germline, CDR1 is MNHEY, CDR2 SVGAGI. The CDR3 here is CASSYTQGGYGYTF. The DNA for the CDR3 is TGTGCCAGCAGTTACACCCAGGGTGGATATGGCTACACCTTC.

This clonotype was detected a few times. V usage is TRBV7-8 and J usage is TRBJ2-3, with D uncertain. V was cut by 8 bases and J by 0 bases, with 9 bases left in between. This CDR3 has 13 residues. CDR1 is SGHVS and CDR2 is FQNEAQ in the germline V gene. CDR3 DNA sequence: TGTGCCAGCTACAGAGATAGCACAGATACGCAGTATTTT. As protein: CASYRDSTDTQYF.

V is TRBV7-9 and J is TRBJ2-1, with TRBD2 as a possible D gene (5 bases). Germline values: CDR1 SEHNR, CDR2 FQNEAQ (reference sequence). The germline V and J ends were trimmed by 4 bases and 12 bases, with 22 bases remaining between them. The CDR3 runs 15 residues. CDR3: CASSSMRGMGFGQFF. Here the CDR3 DNA reads TGTGCCAGCAGCTCAATGCGAGGGATGGGGTTTGGGCAGTTCTTC.

This clonotype has a handful of counts. The J gene is TRBJ1-5, the V gene TRBV6-1; maybe TRBD1 (5 bases). Germline CDR1 is MNHNS and CDR2 is SASEGT. With 5 bases removed from V and 4 bases from J, the gap between germline ends came to 18 bases. This CDR3 contains 16 residues. CDR3 nucleotide sequence: TGTGCCAGCAGTAGTCCGACCAACGGGGGGAATCAGCCCCAGCATTTT. Amino acid sequence: CASSSPTNGGNQPQHF.

The chain carries TRBV13 and TRBJ1-2; 7 bases fit TRBD1. Germline CDR1 is PRHDT and CDR2 is FYEKMQ (reference sequence). CDR3 size: 14 residues. V shed 5 bases, J shed 4 bases, and the junction held 7 bases outside the gene matches. The DNA for the CDR3 is TGTGCCAGCAGCACGGGACAGACAGTCTATGGCTACACCTTC. Protein product: CASSTGQTVYGYTF.

The chain is built from TRBV11-2 and TRBJ2-2, with TRBD2 identical over 9 bases. Trimming cost V 0 bases and J 3 bases; bases outside gene matches: 8. The CDR3 loop spans 18 amino acids. Germline V gene data show CDR1 as SGHAT and CDR2 as FQNNGV. CDR3 loop: CASSLEDRLAVYTGELFF. The CDR3 bases are TGTGCCAGCAGCTTAGAGGATCGACTAGCGGTGTACACCGGGGAGCTGTTTTTT.

This clonotype was detected ten times or more. The rearrangement joins TRBV10-2 to TRBJ2-1; either TRBD1 or TRBD2 may fit D (6 bases each). This CDR3 region has 15 residues. V shed 2 bases and J shed 4 bases, with 12 bases lying between them. Germline V gene sequence: CDR1 WSHSY, CDR2 SAAADI. The CDR3 sequence: CASSERGAPYNEQFF. In DNA, the CDR3 is TGCGCCAGCAGTGAGAGGGGGGCGCCTTACAATGAGCAGTTCTTC.